The 2 T cell receptor beta chains presented below share a single source sample, sequenced in a study of cytotoxic CD8 clonotypes in ibrutinib-treated CLL. Produced via immunoSEQ multiplex PCR; TCRdb's table is partial and in-frame only. The data show about 160,000 clones, with roughly 80% seen just once and roughly 2% held by the top ten. Sequencing was performed on PBMCs, taken after 12 months of ibrutinib treatment. The source is a human donor with chronic lymphocytic leukemia.

This chain uses TRBV5-5 with TRBJ1-3; D call uncertain. Per the germline V gene, CDR1 is SGHKS and CDR2 is YYEKEE (reference sequence). The CDR3 has 13 residues. Trimming removed 0 bases from V and 0 bases from J, with 1 base in between. Here the CDR3 DNA reads TGTGCCAGCAGCTTGGACTCTGGAAACACCATATATTTT. This codes for CASSLDSGNTIYF.

The chain employs TRBV30 and TRBJ1-6; D might be TRBD1 (5 bases). The CDR3 extends over 14 amino acids. Trimming pared 5 bases from V and 10 bases from J, leaving 18 bases between. Germline CDR1 is GTSNPN and CDR2 is SVGIG (reference sequence). The CDR3 region has the DNA TGTGCCTGGGGGGGGGACCATCACGGGTCACCCCTCCACTTT. It translates to CAWGGDHHGSPLHF. The full variable domain, completed using reference TRBV30 and TRBJ1-6, is SQTIHQWPATLVQPVGSPLSLECTVEGTSNPNLYWYRQAAGRGLQLLFYSVGIGQISSEVPQNLSASRPQDRQFILSSKKLLLSDSGFYLCAWGGDHHGSPLHFGNGTRLTVT.